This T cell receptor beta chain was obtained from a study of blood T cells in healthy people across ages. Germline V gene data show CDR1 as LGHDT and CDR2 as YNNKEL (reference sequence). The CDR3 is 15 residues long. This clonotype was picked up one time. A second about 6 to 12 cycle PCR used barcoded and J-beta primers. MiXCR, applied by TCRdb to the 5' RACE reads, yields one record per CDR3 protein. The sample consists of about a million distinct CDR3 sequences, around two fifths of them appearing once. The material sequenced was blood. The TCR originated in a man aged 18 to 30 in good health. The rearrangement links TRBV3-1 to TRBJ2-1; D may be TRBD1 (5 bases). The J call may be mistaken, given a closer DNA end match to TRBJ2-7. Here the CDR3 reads CASSRGNSANNEQYF. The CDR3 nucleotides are TGTGCCAGCAGCCGGGGCAATTCGGCCAACAATGAGCAGTACTTC.